This T cell receptor beta chain was identified during a study of cytomegalovirus exposure and HLA in healthy donors. PCR used 60 Vbeta primers and 13 Jbeta primers. Profiled with immunoSEQ multiplex PCR; TCRdb holds only in-frame clones, not every one. Of some 130,000 clones listed, around 10% are singletons. The germline V gene has CDR1 LNHDA and CDR2 SQIVND (reference sequence). The CDR3 has 13 amino acids. Trimming cost V 3 bases and J 5 bases, with 10 bases left between them. Sequencing was carried out using PBMCs. The chain carries TRBV19 and TRBJ2-5; a weak D match, TRBD2 (5 bases). This clonotype originated in a man aged 45-65 years in good health and CMV-seronegative. CDR3 DNA: TGTGCCAGTAGTATCAGCCGGAGGGAGACCCAGTACTTC. The encoded protein is CASSISRRETQYF.